The TCR beta chain described here comes from a study of human T cells and chemical hapten exposure. Regarding time point: patch test 2, 6 weeks after DPC sensitization. Treatment given: therapeutic diphenylcyclopropenone sensitization with weekly scalp DPC. TCRdb called the RACE reads again in MiXCR, with one record for every CDR3 protein. The repertoire includes tens of thousands of distinct CDR3 sequences, 7.5% to 9.5% of them detected once, and around 3.6% sits in the top ten. This clonotype was observed a handful of times. Germline loops: CDR1 LNHDA, CDR2 SQIVND (reference sequence). V lost 1 base to trimming and J lost 4 bases; unmatched junction nucleotides: 12. The CDR3 is 17 residues long.

The genes are TRBV19 and TRBJ1-1; 7 bases are a match to TRBD1. This specimen consisted of whole blood, obtained in connection with sensitization to the hapten diphenylcyclopropenone (DPC). The TCR sequence derives from a woman in her fifties or sixties with alopecia areata. Some clones in this sample may be carry-over from other donors' samples. The CDR3 coding sequence is TGTGCCAGTAGTATAGGAGACAGGGTTGGTAGGGCCACTGAAGCTTTCTTT. Translated, it gives CASSIGDRVGRATEAFF.